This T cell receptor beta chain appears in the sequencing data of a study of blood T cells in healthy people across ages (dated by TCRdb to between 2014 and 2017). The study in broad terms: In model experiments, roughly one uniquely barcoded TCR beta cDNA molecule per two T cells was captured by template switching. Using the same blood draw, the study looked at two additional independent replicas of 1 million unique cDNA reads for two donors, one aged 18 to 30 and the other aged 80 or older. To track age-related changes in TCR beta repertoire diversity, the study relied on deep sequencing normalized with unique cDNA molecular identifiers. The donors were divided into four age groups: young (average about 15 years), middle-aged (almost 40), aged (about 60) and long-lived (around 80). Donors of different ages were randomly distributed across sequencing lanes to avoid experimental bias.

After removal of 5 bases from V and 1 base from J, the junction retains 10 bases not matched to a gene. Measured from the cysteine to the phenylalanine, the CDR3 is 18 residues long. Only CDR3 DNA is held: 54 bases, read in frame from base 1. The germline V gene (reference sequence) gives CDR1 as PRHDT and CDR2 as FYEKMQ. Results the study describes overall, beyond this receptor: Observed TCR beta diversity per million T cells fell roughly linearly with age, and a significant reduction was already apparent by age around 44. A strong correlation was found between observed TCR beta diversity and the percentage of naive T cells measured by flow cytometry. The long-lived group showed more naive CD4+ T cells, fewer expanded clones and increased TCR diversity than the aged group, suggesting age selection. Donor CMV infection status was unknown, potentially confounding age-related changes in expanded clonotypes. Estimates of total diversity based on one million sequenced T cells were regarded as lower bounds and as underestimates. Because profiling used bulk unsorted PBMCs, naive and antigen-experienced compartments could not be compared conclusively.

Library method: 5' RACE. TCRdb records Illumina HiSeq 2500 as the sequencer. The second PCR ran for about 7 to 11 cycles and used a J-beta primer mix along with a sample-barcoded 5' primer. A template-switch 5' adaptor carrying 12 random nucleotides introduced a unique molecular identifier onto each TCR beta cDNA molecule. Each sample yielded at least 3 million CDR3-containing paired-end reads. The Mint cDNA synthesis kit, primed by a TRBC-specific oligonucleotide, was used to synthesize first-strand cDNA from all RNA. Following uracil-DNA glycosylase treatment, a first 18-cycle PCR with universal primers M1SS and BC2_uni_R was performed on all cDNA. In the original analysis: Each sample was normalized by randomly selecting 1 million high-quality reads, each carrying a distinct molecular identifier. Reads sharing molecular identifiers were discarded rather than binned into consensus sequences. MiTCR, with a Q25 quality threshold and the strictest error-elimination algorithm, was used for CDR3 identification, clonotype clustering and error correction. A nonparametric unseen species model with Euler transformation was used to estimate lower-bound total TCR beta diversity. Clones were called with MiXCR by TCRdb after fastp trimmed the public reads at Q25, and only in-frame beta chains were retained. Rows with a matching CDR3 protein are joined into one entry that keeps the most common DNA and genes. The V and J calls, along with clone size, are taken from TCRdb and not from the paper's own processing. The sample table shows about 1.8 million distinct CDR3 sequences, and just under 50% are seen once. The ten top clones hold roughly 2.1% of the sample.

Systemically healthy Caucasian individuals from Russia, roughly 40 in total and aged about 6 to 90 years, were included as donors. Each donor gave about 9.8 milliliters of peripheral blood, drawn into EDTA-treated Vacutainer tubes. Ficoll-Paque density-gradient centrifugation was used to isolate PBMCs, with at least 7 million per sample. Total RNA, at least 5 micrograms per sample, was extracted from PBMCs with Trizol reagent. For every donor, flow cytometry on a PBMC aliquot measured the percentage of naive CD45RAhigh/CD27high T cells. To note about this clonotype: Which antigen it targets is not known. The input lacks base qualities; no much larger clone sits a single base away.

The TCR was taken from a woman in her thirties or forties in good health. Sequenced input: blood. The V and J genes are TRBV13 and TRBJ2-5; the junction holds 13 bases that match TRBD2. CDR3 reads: CASSHTGTSGESQETQYF. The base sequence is TGTGCCAGCAGCCATACCGGGACTAGCGGGGAAAGCCAAGAGACCCAGTACTTC.